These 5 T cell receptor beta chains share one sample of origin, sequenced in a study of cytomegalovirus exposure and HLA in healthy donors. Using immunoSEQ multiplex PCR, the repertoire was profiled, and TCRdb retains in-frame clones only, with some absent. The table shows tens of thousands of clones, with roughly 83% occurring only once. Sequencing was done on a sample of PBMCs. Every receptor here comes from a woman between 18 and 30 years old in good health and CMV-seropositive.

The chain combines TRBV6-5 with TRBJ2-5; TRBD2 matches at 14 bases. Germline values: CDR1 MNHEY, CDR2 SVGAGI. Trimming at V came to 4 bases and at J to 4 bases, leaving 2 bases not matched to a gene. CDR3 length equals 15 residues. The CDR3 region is CASSLTSGGAETQYF. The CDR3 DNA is TGTGCCAGCAGTTTGACTAGCGGGGGGGCAGAGACCCAGTACTTC.

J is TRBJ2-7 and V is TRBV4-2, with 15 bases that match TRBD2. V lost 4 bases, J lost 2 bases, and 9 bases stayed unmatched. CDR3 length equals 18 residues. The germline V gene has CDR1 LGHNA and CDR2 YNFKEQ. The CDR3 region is CASSLGRTSGGGTYEQYF. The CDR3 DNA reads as TGTGCCAGCAGCCTCGGGCGGACTAGCGGGGGGGGGACCTACGAGCAGTACTTC.

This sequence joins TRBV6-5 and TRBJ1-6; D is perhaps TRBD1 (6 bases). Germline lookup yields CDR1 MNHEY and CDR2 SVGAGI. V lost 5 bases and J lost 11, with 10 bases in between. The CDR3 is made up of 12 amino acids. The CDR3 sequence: CASSRQATPLHF. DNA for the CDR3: TGTGCCAGCAGTAGACAGGCAACACCCCTCCACTTT.

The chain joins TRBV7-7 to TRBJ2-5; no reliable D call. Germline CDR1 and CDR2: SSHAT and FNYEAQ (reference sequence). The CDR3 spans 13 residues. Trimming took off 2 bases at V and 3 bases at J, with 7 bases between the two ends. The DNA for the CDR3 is TGTGCCAGCAGCTTACAGGAAAAAGAGACCCAGTACTTC. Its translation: CASSLQEKETQYF.

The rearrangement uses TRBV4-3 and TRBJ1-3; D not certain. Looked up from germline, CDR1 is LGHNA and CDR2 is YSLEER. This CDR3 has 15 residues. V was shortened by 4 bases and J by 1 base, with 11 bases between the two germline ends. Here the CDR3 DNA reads TGCGCCAGCAGCCTTGAACGGGATTCTGGAAACACCATATATTTT. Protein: CASSLERDSGNTIYF.